This passage covers 4 T cell receptor delta chains from one sample sequenced in a study of gamma-delta chains in newborns, infants, children. TCRdb ran CATT on the reads. The sample contains 1,000 or so delta-chain clones, roughly 0.86% of which appear only once. Material for sequencing was blood. Receptors were obtained from a child in good health.

This clone was found a few times. The TCRdb record carries a much larger clone's protein, which differs from this DNA's translation at residue 6; a read error is the likely cause, and the protein listed here is the DNA translation. The chain has TRDV2 and TRDJ3; D is unclear. The germline V gene has CDR1 GEAIGNYY and CDR2 EKD. This CDR3 region has 16 residues. Trimming took off 0 bases at V and 0 bases at J, with 5 bases between the two ends. The CDR3: CACDTSSSWDTRQMFF. As DNA, the CDR3 is TGTGCCTGTGACACCTCTAGCTCCTGGGACACCCGACAGATGTTTTTC.

A note on this clone: The protein TCRdb lists belongs to a much larger clone and differs from this DNA's translation at residue 15, which points to a read error; the protein shown is made from the DNA. The V call is TRDV1, the J call TRDJ1, with 9 bases aligning to TRDD2. The V gene end was trimmed by 3 bases and the J gene end by 5 bases; junction bases not matched to a gene: 25. Looked up from germline, CDR1 is TSWWSYY and CDR2 is QGS. The CDR3 loop spans 21 amino acids. CDR3 region: CALGEMSFLLFTTGQRDKLIF. The CDR3 nucleotides read TGTGCTCTTGGGGAGATGTCCTTCCTACTTTTTACTACCGGGCAGCGTGATAAACTCATCTTT.

This clone turned up a few times. A far larger clone is only one base removed, so a read error is likely. This specimen includes other DNA sequences encoding the same CDR3. The V and J genes are TRDV2 and TRDJ1, with 8 nucleotides matching TRDD3. Per the germline V gene, CDR1 is GEAIGNYY and CDR2 is EKD. V trimming: 3 bases; J trimming: 3 bases; junction bases outside the gene matches: 17. The CDR3 spans 18 residues. The CDR3 loop reads CACDPVGGYKGIADKLIF. CDR3 sequence (DNA): TGTGCCTGTGACCCTGTGGGGGGATATAAGGGAATAGCCGATAAACTCATCTTT.

Turning to this clone: A far more abundant clone sits one base away, making this likely a read error. This chain's CDR3 is CACDTLQPWGNTDKLIF. The DNA of the CDR3 is TGTGCCTGTGACACCCTCCAACCCTGGGGGAACACCGATAAACTCATCTTT. This chain uses TRDV2 with TRDJ1, with 8 bases fitting TRDD3. CDR1 and CDR2 (germline): GEAIGNYY, EKD. The J segment lost 0 bases and the V segment lost 0 bases, leaving 8 bases of the junction unmatched. The length of the CDR3 is 17 residues.